The clone carrying this TCR beta chain was seen only a few times. Its cognate antigen is unknown. Sequenced material consisted of expressed TCRB transcripts (all of the isolated RNA was reverse transcribed). Assay: immunoSEQ multiplex PCR; the TCRdb copy retains only in-frame clones and omits some. Seen here are tens of thousands of clones, 50% observed once, and the top ten hold around 0.25%. The source of the sample is a study of beta chain features in type 1 diabetes. Study-wide results and caveats: PCR might favor shorter templates, equally in patients and controls. Moderately but significantly shorter TCRB CDR3s were found in Type 1 diabetes patients in all four CD4+ subsets.

CDR1 and CDR2 (germline): LNHDA, SQIVND (reference sequence). There are 14 residues in the CDR3. V was trimmed by 3 bases and J by 0 bases, leaving 8 bases between them. The sequenced sample consisted of stem cell memory CD4+ T cells from blood. This TCR was sampled from a woman aged 25 to 45 in good health. The gene calls are TRBV19 and TRBJ1-2; D is undetermined. DNA for the CDR3: TGTGCCAGTAGTATGCGTGAAGCTAACTATGGCTACACCTTC. Encoded protein: CASSMREANYGYTF.